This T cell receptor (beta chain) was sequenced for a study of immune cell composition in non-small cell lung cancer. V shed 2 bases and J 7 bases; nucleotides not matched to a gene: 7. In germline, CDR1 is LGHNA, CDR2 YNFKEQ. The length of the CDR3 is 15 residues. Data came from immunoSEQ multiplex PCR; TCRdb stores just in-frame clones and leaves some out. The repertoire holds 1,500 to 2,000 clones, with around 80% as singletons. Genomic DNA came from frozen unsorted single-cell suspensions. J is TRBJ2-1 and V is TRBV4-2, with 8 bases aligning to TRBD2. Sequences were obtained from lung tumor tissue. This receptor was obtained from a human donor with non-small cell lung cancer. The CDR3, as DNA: TGTGCCAGCAGCCAAACTAGCGGCCAACGGAATGAGCAGTTCTTC. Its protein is CASSQTSGQRNEQFF.